This record covers a single T cell receptor (beta chain). As handled by the study authors: The assay estimated nucleated cells by amplifying reference gene primers. The assay was immunoSEQ multiplex PCR, and TCRdb's table has in-frame clones only and misses some. V, J and clone size are taken as reported in that table, and D and trimming were inferred from the DNA itself. Among hundreds of thousands of clones, 80% to 90% were seen once, and the ten largest hold about 1.7%. Germline V gene data show CDR1 as MDHEN and CDR2 as SYDVKM. With V trimmed by 10 bases and J by 4 bases, 9 bases remained unmatched. The CDR3 runs 13 residues. This sample is drawn from a study of blood T cell repertoires in COVID-19. Study overall: PBMCs, B-cell-depleted T cells, or T cells were the source of the cDNA or gDNA that made up the material.

Participant ages covered 18 to 89 years across 24 US areas. Participant-reported clinical history was the basis for cohort assignment. The receptor's source is a man aged 40-55 years who had recovered from COVID-19. This chain links TRBV28 with TRBJ2-5, with 7 bases lining up with TRBD1. Sequencing was performed on PBMCs or T cells enriched from blood (not recorded which). CDR3 bases: TGTGCCACCAAAACAGGGGTACTAGAGACCCAGTACTTC. Its protein product is CATKTGVLETQYF.